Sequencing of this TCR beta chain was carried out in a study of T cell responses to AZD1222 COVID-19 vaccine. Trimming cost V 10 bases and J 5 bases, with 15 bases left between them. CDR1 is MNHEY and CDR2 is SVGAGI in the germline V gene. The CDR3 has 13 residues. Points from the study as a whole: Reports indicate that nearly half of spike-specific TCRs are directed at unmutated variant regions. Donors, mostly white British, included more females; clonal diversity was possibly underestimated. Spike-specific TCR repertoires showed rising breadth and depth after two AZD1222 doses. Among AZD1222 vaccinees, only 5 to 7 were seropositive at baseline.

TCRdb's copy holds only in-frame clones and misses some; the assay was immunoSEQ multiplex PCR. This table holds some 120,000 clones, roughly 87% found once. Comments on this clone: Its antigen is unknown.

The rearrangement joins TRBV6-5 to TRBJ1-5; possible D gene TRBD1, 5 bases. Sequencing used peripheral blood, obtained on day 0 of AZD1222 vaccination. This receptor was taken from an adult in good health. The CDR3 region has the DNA TGTGCCACCGGGGGGGTCCCATATCAGCCCCAGCATTTT. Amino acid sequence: CATGGVPYQPQHF.